A selection of T cell receptor beta chains follows, all from one sample in a study of T cell repertoires in aging, cancer and after chemotherapy. TCRdb called the multiplex PCR reads again in MiXCR, with one record for every CDR3 protein. This sample has around 2,000 distinct CDR3 sequences, with 17% found just once. Sequencing was done on a sample of blood. The receptors shown here come from a human donor with a solid tumor. CDR3s include the opening cysteine and the closing phenylalanine or tryptophan. The order of the fields is V gene, clone size, J gene, D gene, CDR3 protein, CDR3 DNA. D genes are given only for firm matches. Not every row has a clone size; where given, it reads once, few, many or a size class.

V: TRBV13
size: .
J: TRBJ2-2
D: TRBD1
CDR3: CASRSPWAGGGTNTGELFF
DNA: TGCGCCAGCAGAAGTCCGTGGGCAGGGGGCGGAACGAACACCGGGGAGCTGTTTTTT

V: TRBV7-2
size: .
J: TRBJ1-5
D: .
CDR3: CASSLGHSSNQPQHF
DNA: TGTGCCAGCAGCTTGGGTCATTCTAGCAATCAGCCCCAGCATTTT

V: TRBV28
size: few
J: TRBJ2-7
D: TRBD2
CDR3: CASRGTSGSAYEQYF
DNA: TGTGCCAGCAGGGGGACTAGCGGGAGCGCCTACGAGCAGTACTTC

V: TRBV6-6
size: medium-sized
J: TRBJ2-5
D: TRBD1
CDR3: CASSSGTGVWETQYF
DNA: TGTGCCAGCAGTTCCGGGACAGGGGTTTGGGAGACCCAGTACTTC

V: TRBV19
size: large
J: TRBJ1-6
D: .
CDR3: CASSITLQGLDSPLHF
DNA: TGTGCCAGTAGTATAACACTCCAGGGGCTTGATTCACCCCTCCACTTT

V: TRBV19
size: large
J: TRBJ1-1
D: .
CDR3: CASSIGQLTEAFF
DNA: TGTGCCAGTAGTATCGGACAGTTAACTGAAGCTTTCTTT

V: TRBV4-2
size: .
J: TRBJ2-4
D: TRBD2
CDR3: CASSQEAGGPKNIQYF
DNA: TGCGCCAGCAGCCAAGAAGCGGGGGGACCCAAAAACATTCAGTACTTC

V: TRBV6-4
size: few
J: TRBJ2-5
D: TRBD2
CDR3: CASSEVAGGQETQYF
DNA: TGTGCCAGCAGTGAGGTAGCGGGGGGTCAAGAGACCCAGTACTTC

V: TRBV5-4
size: once
J: TRBJ1-1
D: TRBD1
CDR3: CASNDRGNTEAFF
DNA: TGTGCCAGCAACGACAGGGGTAACACTGAAGCTTTCTTT

V: TRBV7-9
size: large
J: TRBJ1-2
D: .
CDR3: CASSSAEGRNYGYTF
DNA: TGTGCCAGCAGCTCAGCTGAAGGGAGAAACTATGGCTACACCTTC

V: TRBV24-1
size: .
J: TRBJ2-7
D: .
CDR3: CATSERFKDEQYF
DNA: TGTGCCACCAGTGAACGGTTCAAAGACGAGCAGTACTTC

V: TRBV7-9
size: medium-sized
J: TRBJ2-3
D: TRBD2
CDR3: CASSPPGGRQYF
DNA: TGTGCCAGCAGCCCCCCCGGCGGGAGGCAGTATTTT

V: TRBV11-3
size: few
J: TRBJ2-5
D: TRBD2
CDR3: CASSPYSGGVETQYF
DNA: TGTGCCAGCAGCCCGTATAGCGGGGGGGTGGAGACCCAGTACTTC

V: TRBV30
size: large
J: TRBJ2-6
D: TRBD1
CDR3: CAWSARDSSSSGANVLTF
DNA: TGTGCCTGGAGTGCCCGGGACAGTAGTTCGAGCGGGGCCAACGTCCTGACTTTC

V: TRBV7-2
size: .
J: TRBJ1-3
D: .
CDR3: CASRGVSSGNTIYF
DNA: TGTGCCAGCAGGGGCGTCAGCTCTGGAAACACCATATATTTT

V: TRBV23-1
size: .
J: TRBJ2-7
D: TRBD1
CDR3: CASSQSTGLEQYF
DNA: TGCGCCAGCAGTCAATCGACAGGGCTCGAGCAGTACTTC

V: TRBV6-2/TRBV6-3
size: large
J: TRBJ2-3
D: TRBD1
CDR3: CASSNRDRQYF
DNA: TGTGCCAGCAGTAACCGGGACAGGCAGTATTTT

V: TRBV6-2/TRBV6-3
size: medium-sized
J: TRBJ1-5
D: .
CDR3: CASSYSKSSNQPQHF
DNA: TGTGCCAGCAGTTACTCGAAAAGTAGCAATCAGCCCCAGCATTTT

V: TRBV6-2/TRBV6-3
size: medium-sized
J: TRBJ1-1
D: .
CDR3: CASSSHIPNTEAFF
DNA: TGTGCCAGCAGCAGCCACATCCCGAACACTGAAGCTTTCTTT

V: TRBV13
size: .
J: TRBJ1-1
D: .
CDR3: CASSLRAGVNTEAFF
DNA: TGTGCCAGCAGCTTACGAGCGGGGGTGAACACTGAAGCTTTCTTT

V: TRBV9
size: .
J: TRBJ1-5
D: .
CDR3: CASSPTGLNQPQHF
DNA: TGTGCCAGCAGCCCAACAGGTCTCAATCAGCCCCAGCATTTT

V: TRBV5-6
size: large
J: TRBJ2-2
D: .
CDR3: CASSRADNTGELFF
DNA: TGTGCCAGCAGCAGGGCCGATAACACCGGGGAGCTGTTTTTT

V: TRBV5-4
size: .
J: TRBJ2-1
D: .
CDR3: CASSLVFSNEQFF
DNA: TGTGCCAGCAGCTTGGTGTTTAGCAATGAGCAGTTCTTC

V: TRBV6-5
size: medium-sized
J: TRBJ1-1
D: .
CDR3: CASSRTRQTEAFF
DNA: TGTGCCAGCAGTCGAACCCGACAGACTGAAGCTTTCTTT

V: TRBV19
size: large
J: TRBJ1-6
D: TRBD1
CDR3: CASRGQGNSPSPLHF
DNA: TGTGCCAGTAGGGGACAGGGTAATTCCCCTTCACCCCTCCACTTT

V: TRBV28
size: .
J: TRBJ1-6
D: .
CDR3: CASSPWRNSPLHF
DNA: TGTGCCAGCAGTCCTTGGAGGAATTCACCCCTCCACTTT

V: TRBV7-9
size: medium-sized
J: TRBJ2-7
D: TRBD1
CDR3: CASSQYRQGSYEQYF
DNA: TGTGCCAGCAGCCAGTATCGACAGGGGTCCTACGAGCAGTACTTC

V: TRBV11-2
size: few
J: TRBJ2-2
D: .
CDR3: CASSWRSGTGELFF
DNA: TGTGCCAGCAGCTGGCGAAGTGGCACCGGGGAGCTGTTTTTT

V: TRBV28
size: .
J: TRBJ2-7
D: .
CDR3: CASIGVSDEQYF
DNA: TGTGCCAGCATCGGGGTCTCCGACGAGCAGTACTTC

V: TRBV15
size: medium-sized
J: TRBJ2-7
D: .
CDR3: CATSRDLSAQGYEQYF
DNA: TGTGCCACCAGCAGAGATTTGAGTGCCCAGGGTTACGAGCAGTACTTC

V: TRBV5-6
size: .
J: TRBJ2-3
D: .
CDR3: CASSPEIRGRTDTQYF
DNA: TGTGCCAGCAGCCCGGAGATACGGGGACGCACAGATACGCAGTATTTT

V: TRBV12-3/TRBV12-4
size: medium-sized
J: TRBJ1-2
D: .
CDR3: CASRVRDTFENGYTF
DNA: TGTGCCAGCAGAGTTCGGGACACCTTCGAAAATGGCTACACCTTC

V: TRBV4-3
size: .
J: TRBJ2-7
D: .
CDR3: CASSQEYPEYYEQYF
DNA: TGCGCCAGCAGCCAAGAATATCCGGAGTACTACGAGCAGTACTTC

V: TRBV6-2/TRBV6-3
size: medium-sized
J: TRBJ2-3
D: .
CDR3: CASSYSEADTQYF
DNA: TGTGCCAGCAGTTACTCCGAAGCAGATACGCAGTATTTT

V: TRBV27
size: medium-sized
J: TRBJ1-6
D: .
CDR3: CASSKLHRTPDEEEPLHF
DNA: TGTGCCAGCAGTAAACTCCATAGGACGCCGGATGAGGAGGAACCCCTCCACTTT

V: TRBV19
size: .
J: TRBJ2-2
D: .
CDR3: CASSGRLMFGELFF
DNA: TGTGCCAGTAGTGGGCGACTGATGTTCGGGGAGCTGTTTTTT

V: TRBV27
size: medium-sized
J: TRBJ2-1
D: .
CDR3: CASSLNQQQARSYNEQFF
DNA: TGTGCCAGCAGCCTAAACCAGCAGCAAGCTCGTTCCTACAATGAGCAGTTCTTC

V: TRBV19
size: large
J: TRBJ1-4
D: .
CDR3: CASSMWDNEKLFF
DNA: TGTGCCAGTAGTATGTGGGACAATGAAAAACTGTTTTTT